This T cell receptor beta chain came from a study of T cell responses to AZD1222 COVID-19 vaccine (dated by TCRdb to the early 2020s). Study-level background: AZD1222 recipients with second doses at about 4 weeks or about 12 weeks were pooled, because spike-specific TCR depth and breadth did not differ between schedules. A total of 233 trial participants underwent TCR sequencing, of whom 200 to 220 received two doses of AZD1222 and 26 received two doses of the MenACWY control vaccine. Trial participants were enrolled by age into subgroups of 18-55, 56-69 and 70-plus years, and around 150, 28 and 57 TCR-sequenced participants, respectively, were included in these subgroups.

The CDR3 regions of human TCRbeta chains were subjected to immunosequencing. The authors' pipeline ran thus. TCRs in the repertoires were compared against a reference library of SARS-CoV-2-specific TCRs that had been generated with the MIRA antigen-specificity platform. Breadth meant the fraction of unique TCRs that were SARS-CoV-2-associated, whereas depth meant the fraction of total T cells that were SARS-CoV-2-associated. Using the MIRA data, every spike-specific TCR was mapped to the spike region that the TCR reacted to and assigned to either a CD4 or a CD8 class. Log10-transformed breadth and depth values were compared by one-way ANOVA with Sidak's multiple comparisons tests. Held by TCRdb, this immuneACCESS table contains in-frame sequences only and omits some clones. Under half of the omission traces to an unresolved V gene where checked; the cause of the rest is unknown. Clonal size and the V and J genes are those of that table, whereas D and trimming came from the DNA. The sample table contains 100,000 to 150,000 clones; only one count was recorded for under 90% of them. Roughly 6.3% of the sample is taken by the ten largest.

Paper-wide results and their limitations: Participants were mostly white British and included more females than males, and it was suggested by the authors that clonal diversity may have been underestimated. No day 14 peak-response samples were available, so repertoires were characterized only after the peak T cell response. The whole spike protein was spanned by vaccine-associated CD4 TCRs, and dominant responses were seen in regions 160-218 and 743-854. Conclusions about previously exposed vaccinees are limited, since just a handful of AZD1222 recipients were seropositive for SARS-CoV-2 at baseline. Nearly half of unique spike-specific TCRs reportedly recognized epitopes outside regions mutated in the B.1.351 and B.1.1.7 variants. The 56-69-year group was small, and its depth increase did not reach significance, likely because of low power. After two AZD1222 doses, both the breadth and the depth of spike-specific TCRs were significantly higher than at day 0 and than in MenACWY recipients.

What this sample's time point label stands for: baseline before first vaccination. Samples from vaccinated people were obtained from the UK trials COV001 and COV002, which included a single-blind randomized controlled phase 2/3 trial of AZD1222 (ChAdOx1 nCoV-19) in healthy adults. For TCRbeta chain sequencing, PBMC samples from trial participants were taken at day 0 and at day 28 after the second dose. V sheds 0 bases and J sheds 5 bases, leaving 10 bases between their ends. According to the germline V gene, CDR1 reads LGHNA and CDR2 reads YSLEER. From the cysteine through the phenylalanine, the CDR3 covers 14 amino acids. Only CDR3 DNA is held: 42 bases, read in frame from base 1. Concerning this clone: The antigen it binds to is not known. Base-call qualities are not available, and no considerably larger clone is one nucleotide away.

The chain couples TRBV4-3 to TRBJ1-2; the D gene assignment is ambiguous. The sequenced sample was peripheral blood, obtained on day 0 of AZD1222 vaccination. The receptor comes from an adult in good health. At the DNA level, the sequence is TGCGCCAGCAGCCAAGAAACACAGCGTTATGGCTACACCTTC. It encodes CASSQETQRYGYTF.